This TCR beta chain was profiled in a study of blood T cell repertoires in COVID-19. Background on the study: The United States, Italy and Spain supplied acute and convalescent COVID-19 samples. PBMCs, B-cell-depleted T cells, or T cells were the source of the cDNA or gDNA that made up the material.

Authors' analysis steps: Quantification of nucleated cells was approximated via reference gene primer amplification. The assay was immunoSEQ multiplex PCR, and TCRdb's table has in-frame clones only and misses some. Clonal size and the V and J genes are those of that table, whereas D and trimming came from the DNA. Counted here are roughly 140,000 clones, around nine tenths occurring once; the ten biggest clones make up 4% to 4.5%. The CDR3 loop spans 11 amino acids. V was cut by 6 bases and J by 3 bases, with 3 bases left in between. Germline assignment: CDR1 MNHEY and CDR2 SVGAGI. This clone was observed once.

The V call is TRBV6-5, the J call TRBJ1-3; D gene uncertain. The receptor's source is a woman in her 40s with acute or convalescent COVID-19. Sample: peripheral blood. Here the CDR3 reads CASSGGNTIYF. DNA for the CDR3: TGTGCCAGCAGCGGTGGAAACACCATATATTTT.